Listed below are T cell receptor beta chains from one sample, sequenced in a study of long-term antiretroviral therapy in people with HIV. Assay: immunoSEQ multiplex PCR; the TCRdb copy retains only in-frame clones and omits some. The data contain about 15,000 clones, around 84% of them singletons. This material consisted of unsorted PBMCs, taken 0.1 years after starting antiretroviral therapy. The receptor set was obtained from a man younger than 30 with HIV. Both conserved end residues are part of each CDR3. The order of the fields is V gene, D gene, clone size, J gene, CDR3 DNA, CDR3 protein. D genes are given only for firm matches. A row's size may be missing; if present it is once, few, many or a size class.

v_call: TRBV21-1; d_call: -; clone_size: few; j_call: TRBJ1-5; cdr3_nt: TGTGCCAGCACAGGGGGTAGGAGCAATCAGCCCCAGCATTTT; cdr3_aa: CASTGGRSNQPQHF
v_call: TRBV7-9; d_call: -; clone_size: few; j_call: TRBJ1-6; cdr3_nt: TGTGCCAGCAGCTTAGAAGGAGACCACGTCGATTCACCCCTCCACTTT; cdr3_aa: CASSLEGDHVDSPLHF
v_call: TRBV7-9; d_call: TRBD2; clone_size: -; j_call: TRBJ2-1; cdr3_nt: TGTGCCAGCAGCTTAGTAGGAGCGGGGGGGCGAAGTAATGAGCAGTTCTTC; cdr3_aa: CASSLVGAGGRSNEQFF
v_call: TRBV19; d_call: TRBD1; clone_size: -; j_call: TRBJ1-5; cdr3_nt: TGTGCCAGTAGGGGTGGGACAGGGGATGGGACCCAGCATTTT; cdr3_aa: CASRGGTGDGTQHF
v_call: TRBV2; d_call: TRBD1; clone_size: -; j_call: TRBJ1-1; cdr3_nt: TGTGCCAGCAGTGATTGGACAGGGGGGACTGAAGCTTTCTTT; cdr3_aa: CASSDWTGGTEAFF
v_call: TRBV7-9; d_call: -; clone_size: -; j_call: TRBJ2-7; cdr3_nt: TGTGCCAGCAGCTTAGCCAGGGGAGGCTACGAGCAGTACTTC; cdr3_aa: CASSLARGGYEQYF
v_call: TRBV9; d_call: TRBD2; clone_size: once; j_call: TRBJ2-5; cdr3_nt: TGTGCCAGCAGCGTAGGGGTAGGACTAGGGGAGACCCAGTACTTC; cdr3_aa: CASSVGVGLGETQYF
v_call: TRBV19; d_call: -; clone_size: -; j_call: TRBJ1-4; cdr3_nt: TGTGCCAGTAGGGGACAAGGAGGGGTGTTTTTT; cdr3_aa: CASRGQGGVFF
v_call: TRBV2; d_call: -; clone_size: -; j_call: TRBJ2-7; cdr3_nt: TGTGCCAGCAGTGACTACGAGCAGTACTTC; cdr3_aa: CASSDYEQYF
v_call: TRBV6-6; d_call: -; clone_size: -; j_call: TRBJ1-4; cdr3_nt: TGTGCCAGCAGTTACGATTTAGGGGCAGTTAATGAAAAACTGTTTTTT; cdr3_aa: CASSYDLGAVNEKLFF
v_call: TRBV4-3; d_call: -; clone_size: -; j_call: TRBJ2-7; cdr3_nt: TGCGCCAGCAGCCAATATCCCCCCGGGTCCGGCGGTCACTACGAGCAGTACTTC; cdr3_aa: CASSQYPPGSGGHYEQYF
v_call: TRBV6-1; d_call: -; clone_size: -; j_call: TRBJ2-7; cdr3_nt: TGTGCCAGCAGTGCAACCCCCCAAGGGACGGGGGAGCAGTACTTC; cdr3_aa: CASSATPQGTGEQYF
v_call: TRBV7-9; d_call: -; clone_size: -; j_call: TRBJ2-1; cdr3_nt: TGTGCCAGCAGCTTTGGACGGGAGATGTACAATGAGCAGTTCTTC; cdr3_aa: CASSFGREMYNEQFF
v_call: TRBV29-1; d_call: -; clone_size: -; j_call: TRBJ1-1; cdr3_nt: TGCAGCTCCACCCTGGGCACTGAAGCTTTCTTT; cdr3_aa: CSSTLGTEAFF
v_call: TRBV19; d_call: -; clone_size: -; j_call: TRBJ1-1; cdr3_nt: TGTGCCAGTAGTAGACGGTCGGAGGGAGCTTTCTTT; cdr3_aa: CASSRRSEGAFF
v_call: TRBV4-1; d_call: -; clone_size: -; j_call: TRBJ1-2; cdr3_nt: TGCGCCAGCAGCCAACCCGACGGCCGCTATGGCTACACCTTC; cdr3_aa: CASSQPDGRYGYTF
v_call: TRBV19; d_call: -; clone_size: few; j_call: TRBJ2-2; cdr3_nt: TGTGCCAGTAACCCCGGCCCTGGGGAGCTGTTTTTT; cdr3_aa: CASNPGPGELFF
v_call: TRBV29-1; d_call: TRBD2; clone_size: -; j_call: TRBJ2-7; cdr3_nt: TGCAGCGTTTCCTGGACTAGCGGGAGCCTGGGCGAGCAGTACTTC; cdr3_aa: CSVSWTSGSLGEQYF
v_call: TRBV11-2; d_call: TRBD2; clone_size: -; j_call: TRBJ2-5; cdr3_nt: TGTGCCAGCAGCTTAGAGCCCTGGGTAGCGGGAGGGGAGACCCAGTACTTC; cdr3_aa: CASSLEPWVAGGETQYF
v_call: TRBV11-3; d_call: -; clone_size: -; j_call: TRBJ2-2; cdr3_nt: TGTGCCAGCAGCTTAGATGGTCGGGAGCTGTTTTTT; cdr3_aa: CASSLDGRELFF
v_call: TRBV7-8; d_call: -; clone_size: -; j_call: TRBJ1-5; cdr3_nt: TGTGCCAGCAGCTTAGGCGATAGCAATCAGCCCCAGCATTTT; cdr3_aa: CASSLGDSNQPQHF
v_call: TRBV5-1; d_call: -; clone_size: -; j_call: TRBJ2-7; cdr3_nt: TGCGCCAGCAGCTTGGAGTCCGCCGAGCGGTACTTC; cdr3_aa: CASSLESAERYF
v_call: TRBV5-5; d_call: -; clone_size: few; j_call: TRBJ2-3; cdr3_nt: TGTGCCAGCAGCCCCCAGGAGGTTGAGGCAGATACGCAGTATTTT; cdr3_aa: CASSPQEVEADTQYF
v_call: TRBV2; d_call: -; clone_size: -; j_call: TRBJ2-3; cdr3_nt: TGTGCCAGCAGTGGAGAGAACGGTGGGACAGATACGCAGTATTTT; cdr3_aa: CASSGENGGTDTQYF
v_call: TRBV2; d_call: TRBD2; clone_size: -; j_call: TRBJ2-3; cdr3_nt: TGTGCCAGCAATCGAGGTAGCGGGGGGGTAGACGGCACAGATACGCAGTATTTT; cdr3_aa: CASNRGSGGVDGTDTQYF
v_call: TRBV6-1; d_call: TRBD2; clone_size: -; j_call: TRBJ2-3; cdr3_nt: TGTGCCAGCAGTGGAGCGGGGGGTGCTGATACGCAGTATTTT; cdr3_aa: CASSGAGGADTQYF
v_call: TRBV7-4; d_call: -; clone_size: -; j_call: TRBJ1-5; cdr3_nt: TGTGCCAGCAGCTTAGAAGGAGGGCAGAAGCCCCAGCATTTT; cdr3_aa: CASSLEGGQKPQHF
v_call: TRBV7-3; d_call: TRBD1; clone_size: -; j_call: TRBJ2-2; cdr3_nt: TGTGCCAGCAGCACATCCGGGACAGGGGCCGGGGAGCTGTTTTTT; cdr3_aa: CASSTSGTGAGELFF
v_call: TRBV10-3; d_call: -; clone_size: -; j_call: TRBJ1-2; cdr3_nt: TGTGCCATCCGTGCAGGGGACGACTATGGCTACACCTTC; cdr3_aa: CAIRAGDDYGYTF
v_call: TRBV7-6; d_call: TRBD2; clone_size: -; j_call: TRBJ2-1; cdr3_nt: TGTGCCAGCAGCTTAGAACCTAGCGGGGGCGACTTGGGCGAGCAGTTCTTC; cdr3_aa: CASSLEPSGGDLGEQFF
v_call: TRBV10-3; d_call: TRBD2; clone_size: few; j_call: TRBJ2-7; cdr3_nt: TGTGCCATCAGTGAGGCAGCGGGGGGGGCGACCTACGAGCAGTACTTC; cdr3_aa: CAISEAAGGATYEQYF
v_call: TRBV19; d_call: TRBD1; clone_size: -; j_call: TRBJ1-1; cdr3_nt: TGTGCCAGTAGTATGGCAGGGGGAGGCACTGAAGCTTTCTTT; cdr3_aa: CASSMAGGGTEAFF
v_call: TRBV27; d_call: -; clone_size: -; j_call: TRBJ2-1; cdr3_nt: TGTGCCAGCAGTTTCCTGAGCTCCTACAATGAGCAGTTCTTC; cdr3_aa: CASSFLSSYNEQFF
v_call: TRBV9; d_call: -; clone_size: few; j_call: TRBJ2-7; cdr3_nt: TGTGCCAGCAGCGTAGAAGGCAGGGGCCCCGAGCAGTACTTC; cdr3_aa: CASSVEGRGPEQYF
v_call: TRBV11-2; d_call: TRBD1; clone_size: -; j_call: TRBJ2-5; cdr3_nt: TGTGCCAGCAGCCCCGGACAGGGCTGGGGGACCCAGTACTTC; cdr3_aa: CASSPGQGWGTQYF
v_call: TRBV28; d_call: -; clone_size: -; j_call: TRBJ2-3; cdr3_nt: TGTGCCAGCAGCCTTTACAGCTCCGGTACAGATACGCAGTATTTT; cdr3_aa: CASSLYSSGTDTQYF
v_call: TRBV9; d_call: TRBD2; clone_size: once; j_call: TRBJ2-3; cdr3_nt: TGTGCCAGCAGCAACAAACTGGGGGGGCTAGCGGGAGTTACCCCGGGCACAGATACGCAGTATTTT; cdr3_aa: CASSNKLGGLAGVTPGTDTQYF
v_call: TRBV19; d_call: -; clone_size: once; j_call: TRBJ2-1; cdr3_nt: TGTGCCAGTAGTATACTAGTGGGCCCCAATGAGCAGTTCTTC; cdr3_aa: CASSILVGPNEQFF
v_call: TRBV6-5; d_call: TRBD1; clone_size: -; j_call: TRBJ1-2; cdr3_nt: TGTGCCACCCGACGAGGACAGGCTCACTATGGCTACACCTTC; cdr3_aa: CATRRGQAHYGYTF
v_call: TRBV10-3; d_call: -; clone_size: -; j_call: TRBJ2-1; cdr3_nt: TGTGCCAGCGCTAGCGACCTCTCCTACAATGAGCAGTTCTTC; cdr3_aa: CASASDLSYNEQFF
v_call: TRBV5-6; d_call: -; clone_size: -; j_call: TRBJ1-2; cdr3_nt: TGTGCCAGCAACCACGGACAGACCTATGGCTACACCTTC; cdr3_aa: CASNHGQTYGYTF
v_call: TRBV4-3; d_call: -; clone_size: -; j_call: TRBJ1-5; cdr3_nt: TGCGCCAGCAGCCGTATCCATGACACCCGCAATCAGCCCCAGCATTTT; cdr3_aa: CASSRIHDTRNQPQHF
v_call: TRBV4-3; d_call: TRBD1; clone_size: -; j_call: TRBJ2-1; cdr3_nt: TGCGCCAGCAGCTACAGGGGGGATGAGCAGTTCTTC; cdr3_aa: CASSYRGDEQFF
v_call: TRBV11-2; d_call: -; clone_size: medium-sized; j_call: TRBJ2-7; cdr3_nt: TGTGCCAGCAGCTTAGTAGGAGGGAAGGAGCAGTACTTC; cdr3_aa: CASSLVGGKEQYF